This T cell receptor (beta chain) derives from a study of T cell responses to AZD1222 COVID-19 vaccine. Notes on the study in general: Reports say nearly half of spike-specific TCRs go after unmutated variant regions.

V shed 5 bases and J shed 4 bases, with 21 bases lying between them. Germline V gives CDR1 MNHEY, CDR2 SMNVEV (reference sequence). The CDR3 spans 16 residues. Sequencing was performed with immunoSEQ multiplex PCR; in TCRdb, only in-frame clones are kept and a portion is missing. Of about 94,000 clones in the sample, 85% were seen once. On this clone itself: What it binds is not known.

This clonotype originated in an adult who received the AZD1222 COVID-19 vaccine. This sequence joins TRBV27 and TRBJ2-7; TRBD2 is a possible D gene (6 bases). Sequencing used peripheral blood, obtained 28 days after the second AZD1222 dose. CDR3 DNA: TGTGCCAGCAGTCCTTCGGAGGGCCATTACCATTACGAGCAGTACTTC. Protein product: CASSPSEGHYHYEQYF.